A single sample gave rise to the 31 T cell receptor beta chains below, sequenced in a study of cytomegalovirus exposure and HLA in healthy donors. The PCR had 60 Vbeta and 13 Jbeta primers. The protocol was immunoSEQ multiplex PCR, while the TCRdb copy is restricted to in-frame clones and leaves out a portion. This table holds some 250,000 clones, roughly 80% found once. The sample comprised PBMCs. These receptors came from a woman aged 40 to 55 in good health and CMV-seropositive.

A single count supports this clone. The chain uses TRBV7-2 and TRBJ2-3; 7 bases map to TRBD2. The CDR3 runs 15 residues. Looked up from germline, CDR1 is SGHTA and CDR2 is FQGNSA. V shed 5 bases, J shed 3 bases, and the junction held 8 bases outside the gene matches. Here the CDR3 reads CASSRAGRGTDTQYF. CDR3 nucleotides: TGTGCCAGCAGCCGAGCGGGGAGGGGTACAGATACGCAGTATTTT. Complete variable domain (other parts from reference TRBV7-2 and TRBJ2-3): GAGVSQSPSNKVTEKGKDVELRCDPISGHTALYWYRQSLGQGLEFLIYFQGNSAPDKSGLPSDRFSAERTGGSVSTLTIQRTQQEDSAVYLCASSRAGRGTDTQYFGPGTRLTVL.

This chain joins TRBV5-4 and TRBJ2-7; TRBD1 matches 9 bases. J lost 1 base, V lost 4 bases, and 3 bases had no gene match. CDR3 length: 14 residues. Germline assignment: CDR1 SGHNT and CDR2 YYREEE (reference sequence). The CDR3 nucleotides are TGTGCCAGCAGCGTCGGGACAGGGTCCTACGAGCAGTACTTC. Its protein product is CASSVGTGSYEQYF.

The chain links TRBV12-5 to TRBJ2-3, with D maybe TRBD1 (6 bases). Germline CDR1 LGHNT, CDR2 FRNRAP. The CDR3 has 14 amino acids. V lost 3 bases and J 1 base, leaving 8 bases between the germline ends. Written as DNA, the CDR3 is TGTGCTAGTGGTTTTTCAGGGGGCACAGATACGCAGTATTTT. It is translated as CASGFSGGTDTQYF.

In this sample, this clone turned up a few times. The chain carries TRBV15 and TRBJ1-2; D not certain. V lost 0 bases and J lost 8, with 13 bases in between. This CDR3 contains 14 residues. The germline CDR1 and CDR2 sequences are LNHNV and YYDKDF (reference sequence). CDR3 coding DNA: TGTGCCACCAGCAGAGAAGGGATAACTAGGGGCTACACCTTC. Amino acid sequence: CATSREGITRGYTF.

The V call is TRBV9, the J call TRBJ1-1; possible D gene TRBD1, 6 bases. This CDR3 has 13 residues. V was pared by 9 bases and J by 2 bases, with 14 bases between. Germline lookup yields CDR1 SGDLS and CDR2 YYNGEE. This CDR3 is CATGRGVNTEAFF. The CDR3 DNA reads TGTGCCACGGGGAGGGGGGTCAACACTGAAGCTTTCTTT.

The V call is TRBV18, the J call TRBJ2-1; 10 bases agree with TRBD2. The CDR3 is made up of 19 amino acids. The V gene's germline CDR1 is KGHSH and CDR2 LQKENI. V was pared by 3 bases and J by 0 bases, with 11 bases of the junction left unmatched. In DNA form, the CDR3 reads TGTGCCAGCTCACCTTATGGGCTAGCGGGAGAGTACTCCTACAATGAGCAGTTCTTC. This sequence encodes CASSPYGLAGEYSYNEQFF.

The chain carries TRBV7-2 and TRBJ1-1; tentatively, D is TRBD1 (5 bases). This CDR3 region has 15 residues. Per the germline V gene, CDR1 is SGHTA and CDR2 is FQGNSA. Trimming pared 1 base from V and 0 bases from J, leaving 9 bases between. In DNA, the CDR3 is TGTGCCAGCAGCTTAGGCGACAGAGTGAACACTGAAGCTTTCTTT. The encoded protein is CASSLGDRVNTEAFF.

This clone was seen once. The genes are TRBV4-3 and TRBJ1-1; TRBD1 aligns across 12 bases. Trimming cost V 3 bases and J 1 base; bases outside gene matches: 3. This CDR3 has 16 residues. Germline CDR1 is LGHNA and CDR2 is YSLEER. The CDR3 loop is CASSQGTGGPNTEAFF. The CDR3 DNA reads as TGCGCCAGCAGCCAGGGGACAGGGGGCCCGAACACTGAAGCTTTCTTT.

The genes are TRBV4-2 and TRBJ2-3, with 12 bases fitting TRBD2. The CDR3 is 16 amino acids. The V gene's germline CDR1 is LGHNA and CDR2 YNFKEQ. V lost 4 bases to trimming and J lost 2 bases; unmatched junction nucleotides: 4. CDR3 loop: CASSPRLAGDTDTQYF. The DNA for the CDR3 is TGTGCCAGCAGCCCCCGACTAGCGGGGGACACAGATACGCAGTATTTT.

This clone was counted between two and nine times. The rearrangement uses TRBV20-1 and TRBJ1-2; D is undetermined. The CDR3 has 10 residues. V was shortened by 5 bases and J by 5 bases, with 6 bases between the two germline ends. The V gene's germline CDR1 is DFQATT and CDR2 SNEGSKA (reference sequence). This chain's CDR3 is CSAGSYGYTF. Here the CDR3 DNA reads TGCAGTGCTGGGAGTTATGGCTACACCTTC.

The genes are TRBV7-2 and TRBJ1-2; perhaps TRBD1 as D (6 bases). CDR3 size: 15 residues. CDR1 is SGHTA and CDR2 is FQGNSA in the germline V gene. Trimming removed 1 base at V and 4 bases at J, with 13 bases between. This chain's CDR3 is CASSLGGQTVYGYTF. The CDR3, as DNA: TGTGCCAGCAGCTTAGGGGGACAAACAGTCTATGGCTACACCTTC.

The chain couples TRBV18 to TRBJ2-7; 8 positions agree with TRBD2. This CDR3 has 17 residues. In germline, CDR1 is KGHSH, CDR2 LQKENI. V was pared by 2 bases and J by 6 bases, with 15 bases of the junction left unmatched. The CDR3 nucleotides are TGTGCCAGCTCACCAGCCCTTGGGGGAGCGGGGGCTCTCGAGCAGTACTTC. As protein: CASSPALGGAGALEQYF.

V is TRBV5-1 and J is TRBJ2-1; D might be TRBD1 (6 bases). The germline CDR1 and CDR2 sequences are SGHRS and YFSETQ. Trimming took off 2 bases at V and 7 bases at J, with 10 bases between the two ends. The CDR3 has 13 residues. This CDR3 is CASSFEGDNEQFF. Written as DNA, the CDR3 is TGCGCCAGCAGCTTCGAGGGGGATAATGAGCAGTTCTTC.

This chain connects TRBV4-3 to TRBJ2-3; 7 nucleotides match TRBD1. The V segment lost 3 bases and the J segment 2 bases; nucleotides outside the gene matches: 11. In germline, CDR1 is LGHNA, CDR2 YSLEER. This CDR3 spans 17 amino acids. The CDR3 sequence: CASSHAELGTATDTQYF. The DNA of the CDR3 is TGCGCCAGCAGCCATGCCGAACTTGGGACAGCCACAGATACGCAGTATTTT.

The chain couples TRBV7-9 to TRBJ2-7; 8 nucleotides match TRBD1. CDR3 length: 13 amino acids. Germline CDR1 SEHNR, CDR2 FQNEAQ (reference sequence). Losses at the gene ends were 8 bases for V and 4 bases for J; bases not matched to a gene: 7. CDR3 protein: CASEDRVGYEQYF. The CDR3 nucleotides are TGTGCCAGCGAGGACAGGGTAGGTTACGAGCAGTACTTC.

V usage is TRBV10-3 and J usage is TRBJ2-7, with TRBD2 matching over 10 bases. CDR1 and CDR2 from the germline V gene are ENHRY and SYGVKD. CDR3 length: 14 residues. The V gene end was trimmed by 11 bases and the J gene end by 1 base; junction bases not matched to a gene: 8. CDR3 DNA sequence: TGTGCCGCGTCGTTAGCGGGAGGATCCTACGAGCAGTACTTC. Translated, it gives CAASLAGGSYEQYF.

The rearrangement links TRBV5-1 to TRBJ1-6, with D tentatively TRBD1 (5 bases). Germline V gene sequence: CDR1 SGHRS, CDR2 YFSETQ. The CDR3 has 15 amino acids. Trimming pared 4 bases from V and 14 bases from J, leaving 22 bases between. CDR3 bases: TGCGCCAGCAGCCCCCCAGAGAGGGGAGGTAAATCCCTCCACTTT. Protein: CASSPPERGGKSLHF. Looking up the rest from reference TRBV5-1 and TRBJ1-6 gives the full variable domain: KAGVTQTPRYLIKTRGQQVTLSCSPISGHRSVSWYQQTPGQGLQFLFEYFSETQRNKGNFPGRFSGRQFSNSRSEMNVSTLELGDSALYLCASSPPERGGKSLHFGNGTRLTVT.

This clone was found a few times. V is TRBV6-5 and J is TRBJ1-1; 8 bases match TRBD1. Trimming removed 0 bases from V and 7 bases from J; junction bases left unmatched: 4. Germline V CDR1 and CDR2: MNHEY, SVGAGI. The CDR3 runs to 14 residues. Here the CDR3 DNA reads TGTGCCAGCAGTTACTCGTTCGACAGGGGTGAAGCTTTCTTT. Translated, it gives CASSYSFDRGEAFF.

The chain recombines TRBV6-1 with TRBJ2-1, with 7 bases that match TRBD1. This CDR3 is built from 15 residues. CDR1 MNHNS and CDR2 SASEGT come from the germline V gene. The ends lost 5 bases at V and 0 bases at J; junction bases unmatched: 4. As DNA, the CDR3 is TGTGCCAGCAGTAAGACAGGGACCTCCTACAATGAGCAGTTCTTC. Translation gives CASSKTGTSYNEQFF.

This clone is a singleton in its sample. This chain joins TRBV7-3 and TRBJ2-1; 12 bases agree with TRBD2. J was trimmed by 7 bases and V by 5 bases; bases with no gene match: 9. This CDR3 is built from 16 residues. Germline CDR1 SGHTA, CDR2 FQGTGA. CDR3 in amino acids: CASSPSLAGGLNEQFF. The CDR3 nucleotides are TGTGCCAGCAGCCCTTCTCTAGCGGGAGGGTTGAATGAGCAGTTCTTC.

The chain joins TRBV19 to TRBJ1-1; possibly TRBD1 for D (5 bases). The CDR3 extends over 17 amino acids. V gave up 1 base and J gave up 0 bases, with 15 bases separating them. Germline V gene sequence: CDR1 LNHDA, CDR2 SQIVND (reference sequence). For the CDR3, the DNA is TGTGCCAGTAGTATAGCCGCGGGACTGATTTTGAACACTGAAGCTTTCTTT. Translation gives CASSIAAGLILNTEAFF.

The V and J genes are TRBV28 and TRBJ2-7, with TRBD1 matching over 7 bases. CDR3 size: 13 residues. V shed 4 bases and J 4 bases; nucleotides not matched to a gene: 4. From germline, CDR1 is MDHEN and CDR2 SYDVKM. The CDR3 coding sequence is TGTGCCAGCAGTTCGGGACAGCTTTACGAGCAGTACTTC. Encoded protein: CASSSGQLYEQYF.

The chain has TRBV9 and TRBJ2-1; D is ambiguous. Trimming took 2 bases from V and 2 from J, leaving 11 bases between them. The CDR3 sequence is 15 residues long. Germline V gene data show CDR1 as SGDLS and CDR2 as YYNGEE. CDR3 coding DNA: TGTGCCAGCAGCGTCAGTCGGGTTCCCTACAATGAGCAGTTCTTC. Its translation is CASSVSRVPYNEQFF.

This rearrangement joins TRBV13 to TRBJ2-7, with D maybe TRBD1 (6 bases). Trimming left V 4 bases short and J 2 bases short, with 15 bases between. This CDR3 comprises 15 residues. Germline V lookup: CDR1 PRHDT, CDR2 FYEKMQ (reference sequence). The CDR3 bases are TGTGCCAGCAGCTCCTTAGGACAGACCGCCTACGAGCAGTACTTC. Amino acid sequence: CASSSLGQTAYEQYF.

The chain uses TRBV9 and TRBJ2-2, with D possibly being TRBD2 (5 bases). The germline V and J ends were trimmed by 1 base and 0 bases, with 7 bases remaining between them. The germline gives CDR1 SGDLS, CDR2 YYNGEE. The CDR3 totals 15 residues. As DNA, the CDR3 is TGTGCCAGCAGCGTACTCGGGGCGAACACCGGGGAGCTGTTTTTT. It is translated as CASSVLGANTGELFF.

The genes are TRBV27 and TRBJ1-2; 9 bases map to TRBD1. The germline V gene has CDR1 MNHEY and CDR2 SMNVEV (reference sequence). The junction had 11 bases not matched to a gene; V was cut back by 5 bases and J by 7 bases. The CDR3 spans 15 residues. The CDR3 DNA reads TGTGCCAGCAGTGCTACCGGGACAGGGTCGATTGGCTACACCTTC. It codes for CASSATGTGSIGYTF.

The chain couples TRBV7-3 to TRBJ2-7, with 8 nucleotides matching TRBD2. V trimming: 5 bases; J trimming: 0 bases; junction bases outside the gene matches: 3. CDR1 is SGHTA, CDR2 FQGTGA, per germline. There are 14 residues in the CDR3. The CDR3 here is CASSPGGGSYEQYF. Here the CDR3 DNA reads TGTGCCAGCAGCCCCGGGGGGGGCTCCTACGAGCAGTACTTC.

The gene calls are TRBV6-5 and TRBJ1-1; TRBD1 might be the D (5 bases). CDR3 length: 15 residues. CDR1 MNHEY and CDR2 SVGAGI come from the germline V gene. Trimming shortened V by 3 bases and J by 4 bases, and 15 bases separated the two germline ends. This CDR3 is CASSYSLGGGTEAFF. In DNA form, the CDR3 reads TGTGCCAGCAGTTATAGTTTGGGGGGTGGCACTGAAGCTTTCTTT.

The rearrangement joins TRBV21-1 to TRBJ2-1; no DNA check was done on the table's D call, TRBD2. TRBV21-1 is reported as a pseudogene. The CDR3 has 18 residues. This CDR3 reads CASRPGLAGELTYNEQFF. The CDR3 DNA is TGTGCCAGCAGACCAGGACTAGCGGGAGAGCTTACTTACAATGAGCAGTTCTTC.

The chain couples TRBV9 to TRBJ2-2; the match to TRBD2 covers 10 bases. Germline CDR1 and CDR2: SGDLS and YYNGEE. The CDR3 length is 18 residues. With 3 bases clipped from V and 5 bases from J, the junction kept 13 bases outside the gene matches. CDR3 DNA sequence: TGTGCCAGCAGCGATCATGGCCTAGCGGGAGTGGGGACCGGGGAGCTGTTTTTT. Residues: CASSDHGLAGVGTGELFF.

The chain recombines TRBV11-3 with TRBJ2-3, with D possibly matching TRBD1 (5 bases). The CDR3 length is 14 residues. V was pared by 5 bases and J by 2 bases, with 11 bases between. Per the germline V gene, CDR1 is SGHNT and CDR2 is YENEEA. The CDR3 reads CASSRQGFTDTQYF. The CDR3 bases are TGTGCCAGCAGCCGGCAGGGCTTCACAGATACGCAGTATTTT. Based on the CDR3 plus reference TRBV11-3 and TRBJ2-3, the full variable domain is EAGVVQSPRYKIIEKKQPVAFWCNPISGHNTLYWYLQNLGQGPELLIRYENEEAVDDSQLPKDRFSAERLKGVDSTLKIQPAELGDSAVYLCASSRQGFTDTQYFGPGTRLTVL.